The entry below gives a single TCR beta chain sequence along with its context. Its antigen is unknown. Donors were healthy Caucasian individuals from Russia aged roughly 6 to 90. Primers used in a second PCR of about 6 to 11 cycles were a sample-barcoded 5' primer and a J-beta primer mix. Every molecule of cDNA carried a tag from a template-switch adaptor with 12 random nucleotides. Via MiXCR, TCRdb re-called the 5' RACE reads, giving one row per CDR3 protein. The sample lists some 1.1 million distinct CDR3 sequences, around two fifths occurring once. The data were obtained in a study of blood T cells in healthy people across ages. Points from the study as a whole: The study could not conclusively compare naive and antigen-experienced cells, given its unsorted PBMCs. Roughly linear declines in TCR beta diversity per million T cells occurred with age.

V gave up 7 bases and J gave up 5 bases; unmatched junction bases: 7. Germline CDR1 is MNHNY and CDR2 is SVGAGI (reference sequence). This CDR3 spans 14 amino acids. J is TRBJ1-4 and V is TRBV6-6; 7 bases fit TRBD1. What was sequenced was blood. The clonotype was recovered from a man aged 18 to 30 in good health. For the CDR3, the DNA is TGTGCCAGCACCTTAGGGGGCCCCAATGAAAAACTGTTTTTT. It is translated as CASTLGGPNEKLFF.